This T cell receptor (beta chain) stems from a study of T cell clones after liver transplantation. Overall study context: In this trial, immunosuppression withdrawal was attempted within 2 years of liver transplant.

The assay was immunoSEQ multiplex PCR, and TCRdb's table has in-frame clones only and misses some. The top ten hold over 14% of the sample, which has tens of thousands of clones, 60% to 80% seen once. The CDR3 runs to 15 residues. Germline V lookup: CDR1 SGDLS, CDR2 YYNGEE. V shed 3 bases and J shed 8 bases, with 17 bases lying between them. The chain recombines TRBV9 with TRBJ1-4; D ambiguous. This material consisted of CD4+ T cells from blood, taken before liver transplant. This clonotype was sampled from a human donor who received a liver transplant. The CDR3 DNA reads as TGTGCCAGCAGCGAAGACTCCCGCACCGTCGAAAAACTGTTTTTT. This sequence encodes CASSEDSRTVEKLFF.